This T cell receptor beta chain came from a study of CD8+ T cells in alopecia areata. Details on this clone: Antigen unknown.

Extracted from the samples, RNA was reverse transcribed into cDNA to serve as the sequencing template. Profiled with immunoSEQ multiplex PCR; TCRdb holds only in-frame clones, not every one. The sample shows about 120,000 clones, about 50% of them seen only once. The CDR3 runs to 13 residues. From germline, CDR1 is GTSNPN and CDR2 SVGIG (reference sequence). The V and J ends lost 0 bases and 0 bases respectively, with 5 bases between them. Treatment of the sample: oral pan-JAK inhibitor, 5-10 mg twice daily. Study-wide results and limits: Researchers report lesional scalp, most notably alopecia totalis/universalis, outstripped normal scalp in clonality. During tofacitinib treatment, many expanded lesional clones remained in scalp and blood. For patients receiving tofacitinib, scalp clonality and expanded CD8+ clones among the top 100 significantly decreased.

The source was CD4+ T cells sorted from blood, collected at week 4, from a patient treated with tofacitinib. This receptor was identified in a human donor with alopecia areata. This chain joins TRBV30 and TRBJ1-1; D remains unclear. The CDR3 reads CAWSVHMNTEAFF. The CDR3, as DNA: TGTGCCTGGAGTGTACACATGAACACTGAAGCTTTCTTT.